Listed here is a single T cell receptor (beta chain). This sample stems from a study of control samples from healthy donors and cancer patients. This table comes from immunoSEQ multiplex PCR, and its TCRdb copy is limited to in-frame clones, with some not included. The profile covers approximately 170,000 clones, with roughly 88% appearing a single time and over 4% taken by the ten largest. The CDR3 covers 16 residues. V was trimmed by 4 bases and J by 4 bases, leaving 19 bases between them. Germline assignment: CDR1 MNHNS and CDR2 SASEGT. Specimen: blood. This chain links TRBV6-1 with TRBJ1-2; D perhaps matches TRBD1 (6 bases). The receptor was derived from a woman between 25 and 40 years old in good health. The CDR3 DNA reads TGTGCCAGCAGTGTTATCAGGGGAGATGGAGGCTATGGCTACACCTTC. This sequence encodes CASSVIRGDGGYGYTF.